This T cell receptor (beta chain) was documented in a study of blood T cells in healthy people across ages. The study, taken as a whole, reports: For the donors, CMV status was unknown and possibly confounded expanded clonotype changes.

A J-beta primer mix and a sample-barcoded 5' primer were used in a second PCR of roughly 6 to 11 cycles. From the 5' RACE reads, TCRdb called clonotypes with MiXCR, one entry per CDR3 protein. The sample shows around 690,000 distinct CDR3 sequences, under 65% of them seen only once. V was pared by 1 base and J by 1 base, with 16 bases between. The CDR3 consists of 17 residues. The germline gives CDR1 SGDLS, CDR2 YYNGEE. Those donating, healthy Caucasian individuals from Russia, were aged about 6 to 90. As for this clonotype: Its antigen is undetermined.

Sequencing input: blood. This clonotype originated in a man in his sixties in good health. The chain links TRBV9 to TRBJ2-3, with a possible D match to TRBD1 (6 bases). Here the CDR3 DNA reads TGTGCCAGCAGCGTAACCCAGGGGTCCCAGGGCACAGATACGCAGTATTTT. This codes for CASSVTQGSQGTDTQYF.